The present T cell receptor (beta chain) was sequenced within a study of T cells in severe cutaneous drug reactions. TCR subtype-specific primers in iRepertoire multiplex PCR prepared libraries for bulk and single-cell sequencing. TCRdb re-called the multiplex PCR reads and catalogs CDR3 proteins one per entry, DNA excluded. This sample lists about 21,000 distinct CDR3 sequences; its ten largest clones have under 8.5%. CDR1 and CDR2 (germline): KGHSH, LQKENI. This CDR3 contains 14 residues. Carbamazepine had induced Stevens-Johnson syndrome or toxic epidermal necrolysis in the sequenced donors. This receptor was taken from a human donor with toxic epidermal necrolysis, a severe cutaneous drug reaction. Source material: PBMCs. V gene TRBV18 combines with J gene TRBJ1-3; TCRdb returns TRBD1, unconfirmable since there is no DNA. The CDR3 spells CASSPGGGVDTIYF.